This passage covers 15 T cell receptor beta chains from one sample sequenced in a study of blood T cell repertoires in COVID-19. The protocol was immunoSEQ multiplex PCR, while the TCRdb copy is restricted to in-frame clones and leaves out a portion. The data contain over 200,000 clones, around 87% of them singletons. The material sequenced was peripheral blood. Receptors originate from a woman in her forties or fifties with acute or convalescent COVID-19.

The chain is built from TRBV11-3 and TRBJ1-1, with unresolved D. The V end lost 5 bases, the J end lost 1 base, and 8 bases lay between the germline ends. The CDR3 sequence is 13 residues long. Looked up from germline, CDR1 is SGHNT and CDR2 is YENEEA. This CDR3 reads CASSRLKNTEAFF. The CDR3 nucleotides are TGTGCCAGCAGCCGTCTAAAGAACACTGAAGCTTTCTTT.

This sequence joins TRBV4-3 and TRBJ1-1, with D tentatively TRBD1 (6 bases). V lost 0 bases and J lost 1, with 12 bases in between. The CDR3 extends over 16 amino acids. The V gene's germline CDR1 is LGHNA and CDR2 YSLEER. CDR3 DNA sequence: TGCGCCAGCAGCCAAGATTTCCTACAGGGGAACACTGAAGCTTTCTTT. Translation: CASSQDFLQGNTEAFF.

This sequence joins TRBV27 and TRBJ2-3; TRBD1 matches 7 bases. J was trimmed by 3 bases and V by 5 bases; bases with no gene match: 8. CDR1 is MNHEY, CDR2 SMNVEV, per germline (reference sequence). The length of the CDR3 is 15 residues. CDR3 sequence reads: CASSPDRDGTDTQYF. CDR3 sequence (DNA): TGTGCCAGCAGTCCTGACAGGGATGGGACAGATACGCAGTATTTT.

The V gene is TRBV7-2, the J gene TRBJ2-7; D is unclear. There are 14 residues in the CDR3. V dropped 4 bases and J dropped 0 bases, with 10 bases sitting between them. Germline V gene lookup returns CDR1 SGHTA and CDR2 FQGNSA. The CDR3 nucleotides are TGTGCCAGCAGCTCAATGCCTAGCTCCTACGAGCAGTACTTC. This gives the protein CASSSMPSSYEQYF.

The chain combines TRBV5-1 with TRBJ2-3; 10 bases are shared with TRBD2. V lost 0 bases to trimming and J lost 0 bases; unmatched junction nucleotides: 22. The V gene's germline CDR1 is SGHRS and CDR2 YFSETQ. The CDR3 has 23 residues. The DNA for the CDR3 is TGCGCCAGCAGCTTGGGGTTACGGGGTTCTCGCCTAGCGGGAGCGCCTAGCACAGATACGCAGTATTTT. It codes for CASSLGLRGSRLAGAPSTDTQYF.

The CDR3 nucleotides are TGTGCCAGCAGCGTAGTAGACAGGGGCGGTCCCGAGACCCAGTACTTC. It specifies CASSVVDRGGPETQYF. This chain uses TRBV9 with TRBJ2-5; 8 bases map to TRBD1. Germline CDR1 reads SGDLS; CDR2 reads YYNGEE. Trimming at V came to 0 bases and at J to 5 bases, leaving 9 bases not matched to a gene. This CDR3 comprises 16 residues.

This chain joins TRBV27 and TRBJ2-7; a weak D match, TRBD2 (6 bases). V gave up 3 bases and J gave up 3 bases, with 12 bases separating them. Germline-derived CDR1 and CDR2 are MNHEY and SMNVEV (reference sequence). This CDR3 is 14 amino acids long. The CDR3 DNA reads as TGTGCCAGCAGTTTTATCGGGAGTGTCTACGAGCAGTACTTC. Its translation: CASSFIGSVYEQYF.

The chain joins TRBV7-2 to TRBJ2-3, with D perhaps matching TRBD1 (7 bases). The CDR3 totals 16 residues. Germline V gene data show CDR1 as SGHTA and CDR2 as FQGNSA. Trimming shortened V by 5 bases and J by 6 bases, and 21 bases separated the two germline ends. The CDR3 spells CASSPQGGAGPDTQYF. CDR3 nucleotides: TGTGCCAGCAGCCCCCAGGGGGGTGCGGGACCGGATACGCAGTATTTT. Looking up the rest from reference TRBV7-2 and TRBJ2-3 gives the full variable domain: GAGVSQSPSNKVTEKGKDVELRCDPISGHTALYWYRQSLGQGLEFLIYFQGNSAPDKSGLPSDRFSAERTGGSVSTLTIQRTQQEDSAVYLCASSPQGGAGPDTQYFGPGTRLTVL.

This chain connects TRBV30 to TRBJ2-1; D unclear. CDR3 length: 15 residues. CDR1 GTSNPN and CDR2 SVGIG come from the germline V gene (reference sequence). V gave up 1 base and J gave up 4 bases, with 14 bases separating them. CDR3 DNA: TGTGCCTGGAGTGCCGGGTCCTACTCGTACAATGAGCAGTTCTTC. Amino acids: CAWSAGSYSYNEQFF.

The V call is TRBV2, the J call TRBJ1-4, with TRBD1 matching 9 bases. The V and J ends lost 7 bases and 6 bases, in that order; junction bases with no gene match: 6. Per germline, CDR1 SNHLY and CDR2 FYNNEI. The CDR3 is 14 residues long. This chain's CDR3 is CASNNRDRDEKLFF. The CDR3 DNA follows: TGTGCCAGCAATAACCGGGACAGGGATGAAAAACTGTTTTTT.

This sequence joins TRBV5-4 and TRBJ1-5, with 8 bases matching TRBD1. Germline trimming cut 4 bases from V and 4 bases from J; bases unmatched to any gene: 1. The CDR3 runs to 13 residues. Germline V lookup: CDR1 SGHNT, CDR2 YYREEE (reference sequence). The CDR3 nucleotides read TGTGCCAGCAGCGGGGACAGGAATCAGCCCCAGCATTTT. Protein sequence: CASSGDRNQPQHF.

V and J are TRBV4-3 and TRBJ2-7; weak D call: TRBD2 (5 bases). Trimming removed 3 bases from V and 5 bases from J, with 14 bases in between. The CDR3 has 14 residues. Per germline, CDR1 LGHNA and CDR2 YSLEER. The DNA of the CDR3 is TGCGCCAGCAGCCAGGTCCCCGGAGGCGACGAGCAGTACTTC. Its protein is CASSQVPGGDEQYF.

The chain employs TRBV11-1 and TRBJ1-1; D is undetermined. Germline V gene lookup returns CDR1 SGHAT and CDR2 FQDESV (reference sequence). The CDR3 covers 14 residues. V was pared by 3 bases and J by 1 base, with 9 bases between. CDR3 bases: TGTGCCAGCAGCTTTGGACGGGGGAACACTGAAGCTTTCTTT. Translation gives CASSFGRGNTEAFF.

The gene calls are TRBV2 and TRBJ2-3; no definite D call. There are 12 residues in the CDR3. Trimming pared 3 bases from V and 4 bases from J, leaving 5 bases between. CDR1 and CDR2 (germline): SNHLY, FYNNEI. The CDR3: CASSERSDTQYF. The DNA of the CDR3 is TGTGCCAGCAGTGAGAGATCAGATACGCAGTATTTT.

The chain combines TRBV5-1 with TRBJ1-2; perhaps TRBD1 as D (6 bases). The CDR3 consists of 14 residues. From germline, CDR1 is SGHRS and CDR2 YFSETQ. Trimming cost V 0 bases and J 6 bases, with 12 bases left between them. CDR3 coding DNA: TGCGCCAGCAGCTTGGTTTCAGGGGCGAATGGCTACACCTTC. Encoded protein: CASSLVSGANGYTF. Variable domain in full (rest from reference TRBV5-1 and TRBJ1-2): KAGVTQTPRYLIKTRGQQVTLSCSPISGHRSVSWYQQTPGQGLQFLFEYFSETQRNKGNFPGRFSGRQFSNSRSEMNVSTLELGDSALYLCASSLVSGANGYTFGSGTRLTVV.